The entry below describes one T cell receptor beta chain. In the original processing: Reference gene primer amplification gave nucleated cell count estimates. Repertoires were generated with immunoSEQ multiplex PCR, while TCRdb's copy carries only in-frame clones and drops some. V and J calls and clone size are copied from that table; D and trimming were computed from the DNA. The sample records around 470,000 clones, nearly 90% being singletons. The Seattle site enrolled patients during active infection and followed them longitudinally. This CDR3 is 16 amino acids long. This sample was taken from a study of blood T cell repertoires in COVID-19. Across the study: Italy, Spain and the United States were the sources of the convalescent and acute COVID-19 samples. Sources were T cells, B-cell-depleted T cells, or PBMCs; the material itself was cDNA or gDNA.

The chain uses TRBV21-1 and TRBJ1-5. TRBV21-1 is recorded as a pseudogene. Material for sequencing was peripheral blood. The sequence was collected from a young man with COVID-19, enrolled during active disease. The CDR3: CASSPPGGHSNQPQHF. CDR3 nucleotide sequence: TGTGCCAGCAGCCCCCCGGGGGGTCATAGCAATCAGCCCCAGCATTTT.